The 4 T cell receptor beta chains in this list originate from one sample, sequenced in a study of T cells after yellow fever vaccination. TCRdb fed the 5' RACE reads into MiXCR, producing one record per CDR3 protein. The sample carries some 550,000 distinct CDR3 sequences, under 25% recorded once. The specimen was PBMCs, collected 15 days after the yellow fever booster vaccination. These receptors came from a man aged 30 to 39 who received the YFV17D yellow fever vaccine.

This clonotype appeared a few times. This chain joins TRBV29-1 and TRBJ2-1; TRBD1 might be the D (6 bases). The CDR3 is made up of 13 amino acids. V lost 4 bases and J lost 7, with 14 bases in between. Per the germline V gene, CDR1 is SQVTM and CDR2 is ANQGSEA. The CDR3 region is CSVGGLFRNEQFF. The CDR3 DNA reads TGCAGCGTTGGGGGGCTTTTTCGGAATGAGCAGTTCTTC.

The genes are TRBV10-2 and TRBJ2-3, with 9 bases that match TRBD2. Germline loops: CDR1 WSHSY, CDR2 SAAADI. V shed 2 bases, J shed 2 bases, and the junction held 2 bases outside the gene matches. The CDR3 length is 15 residues. The CDR3 nucleotides are TGCGCCAGCAGTGAGACTAGCGGGCACACAGATACGCAGTATTTT. The encoded protein is CASSETSGHTDTQYF.

This clonotype was counted only a few times. The gene calls are TRBV12-3 or TRBV12-4 and TRBJ2-1; 7 nucleotides align to TRBD2. The V segment lost 4 bases and the J segment 9 bases; nucleotides outside the gene matches: 9. The CDR3 totals 14 residues. The CDR3 DNA reads as TGTGCCAGCAGTTCGGGGGGAGGGAGAAGTGAGCAGTTCTTC. Translated, it gives CASSSGGGRSEQFF.

J is TRBJ2-1 and V is TRBV5-1, with a possible D match to TRBD2 (6 bases). Germline V gives CDR1 SGHRS, CDR2 YFSETQ. CDR3 size: 16 residues. Trimming cost V 5 bases and J 0 bases, with 15 bases left between them. CDR3 in DNA: TGCGCCAGCAGTCTCGGAGGGCCAGCCTCCTACAATGAGCAGTTCTTC. Its protein is CASSLGGPASYNEQFF.